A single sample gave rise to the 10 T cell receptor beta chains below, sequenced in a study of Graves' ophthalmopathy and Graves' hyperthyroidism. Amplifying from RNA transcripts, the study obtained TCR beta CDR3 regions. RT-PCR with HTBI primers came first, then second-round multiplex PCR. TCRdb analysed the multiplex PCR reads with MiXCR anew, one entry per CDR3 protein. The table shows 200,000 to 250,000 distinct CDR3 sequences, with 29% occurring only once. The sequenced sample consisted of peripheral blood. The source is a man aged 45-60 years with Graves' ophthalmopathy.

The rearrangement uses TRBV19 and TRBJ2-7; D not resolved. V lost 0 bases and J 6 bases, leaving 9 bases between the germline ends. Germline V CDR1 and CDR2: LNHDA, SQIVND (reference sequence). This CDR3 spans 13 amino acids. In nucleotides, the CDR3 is TGTGCCAGTAGTATAGACAAGCTATCCGAGCAGTACTTC. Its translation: CASSIDKLSEQYF.

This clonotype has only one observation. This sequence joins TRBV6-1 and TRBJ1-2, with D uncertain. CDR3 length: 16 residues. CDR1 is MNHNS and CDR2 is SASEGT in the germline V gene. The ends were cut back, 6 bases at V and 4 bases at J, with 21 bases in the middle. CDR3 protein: CASRRVFREVRYGYTF. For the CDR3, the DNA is TGTGCCAGCAGGAGAGTTTTCCGGGAAGTCCGCTATGGCTACACCTTC.

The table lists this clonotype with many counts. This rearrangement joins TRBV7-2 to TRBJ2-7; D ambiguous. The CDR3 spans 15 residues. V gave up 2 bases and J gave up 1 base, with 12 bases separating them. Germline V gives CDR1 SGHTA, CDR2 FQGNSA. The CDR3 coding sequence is TGTGCCAGCAGCTTAAAGGGTTATGAGTCCTACGAGCAGTACTTC. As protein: CASSLKGYESYEQYF. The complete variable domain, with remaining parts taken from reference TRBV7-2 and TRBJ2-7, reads GAGVSQSPSNKVTEKGKDVELRCDPISGHTALYWYRQSLGQGLEFLIYFQGNSAPDKSGLPSDRFSAERTGGSVSTLTIQRTQQEDSAVYLCASSLKGYESYEQYFGPGTRLTVT.

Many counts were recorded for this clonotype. CDR3 amino acids: CASSFRSSGRRNEQYF. CDR3 nucleotides: TGTGCCAGCAGTTTTAGGTCTAGCGGGAGGAGAAACGAGCAGTACTTC. The chain recombines TRBV28 with TRBJ2-7; 11 nucleotides align to TRBD2. J lost 5 bases, V lost 3 bases, and 9 bases had no gene match. The CDR3 totals 16 residues. Germline CDR1 reads MDHEN; CDR2 reads SYDVKM.

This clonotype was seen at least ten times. The CDR3 nucleotides are TGTGCCAGCAGCTCGGGACAGGGGTATGAGACCCAGTACTTC. Translated, it gives CASSSGQGYETQYF. The chain has TRBV11-2 and TRBJ2-5, with 10 bases aligning to TRBD1. The CDR3 has 14 amino acids. Trimming at V came to 4 bases and at J to 5 bases, leaving 4 bases not matched to a gene. Germline loops: CDR1 SGHAT, CDR2 FQNNGV.

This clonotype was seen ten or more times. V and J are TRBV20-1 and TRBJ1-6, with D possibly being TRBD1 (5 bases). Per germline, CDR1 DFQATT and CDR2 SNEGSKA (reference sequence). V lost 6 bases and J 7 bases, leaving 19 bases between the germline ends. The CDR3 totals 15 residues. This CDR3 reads CSALGGVGDNSPLHF. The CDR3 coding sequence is TGCAGTGCCCTGGGGGGAGTAGGGGACAATTCACCCCTCCACTTT.

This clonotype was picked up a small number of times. The CDR3 is CASSLEGDSGANVLTF. CDR3 nucleotide sequence: TGTGCCAGCAGTTTAGAGGGTGATAGTGGGGCCAACGTCCTGACTTTC. The chain recombines TRBV28 with TRBJ2-6; D possibly corresponds to TRBD2 (5 bases). Germline assignment: CDR1 MDHEN and CDR2 SYDVKM. The CDR3 is 16 amino acids. Trimming left V 2 bases short and J 3 bases short, with 11 bases between.

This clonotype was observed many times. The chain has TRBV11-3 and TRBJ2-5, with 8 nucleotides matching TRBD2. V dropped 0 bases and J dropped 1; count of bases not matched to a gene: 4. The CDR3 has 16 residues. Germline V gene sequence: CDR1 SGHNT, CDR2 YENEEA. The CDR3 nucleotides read TGTGCCAGCAGCTTAGATCGGGGGGGAGTCCAAGAGACCCAGTACTTC. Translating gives CASSLDRGGVQETQYF.

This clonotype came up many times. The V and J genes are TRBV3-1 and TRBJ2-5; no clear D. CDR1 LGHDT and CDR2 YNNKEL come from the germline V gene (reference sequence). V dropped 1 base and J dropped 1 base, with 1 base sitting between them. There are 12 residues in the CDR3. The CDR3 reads CASSQVQETQYF. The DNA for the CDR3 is TGTGCCAGCAGCCAAGTCCAAGAGACCCAGTACTTC.

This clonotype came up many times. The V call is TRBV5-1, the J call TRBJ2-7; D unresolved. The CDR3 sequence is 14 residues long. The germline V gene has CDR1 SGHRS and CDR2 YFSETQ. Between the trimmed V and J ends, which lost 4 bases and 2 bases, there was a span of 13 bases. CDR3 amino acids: CASSPGRVPYEQYF. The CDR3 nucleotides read TGCGCCAGCAGCCCCGGACGGGTCCCCTACGAGCAGTACTTC.